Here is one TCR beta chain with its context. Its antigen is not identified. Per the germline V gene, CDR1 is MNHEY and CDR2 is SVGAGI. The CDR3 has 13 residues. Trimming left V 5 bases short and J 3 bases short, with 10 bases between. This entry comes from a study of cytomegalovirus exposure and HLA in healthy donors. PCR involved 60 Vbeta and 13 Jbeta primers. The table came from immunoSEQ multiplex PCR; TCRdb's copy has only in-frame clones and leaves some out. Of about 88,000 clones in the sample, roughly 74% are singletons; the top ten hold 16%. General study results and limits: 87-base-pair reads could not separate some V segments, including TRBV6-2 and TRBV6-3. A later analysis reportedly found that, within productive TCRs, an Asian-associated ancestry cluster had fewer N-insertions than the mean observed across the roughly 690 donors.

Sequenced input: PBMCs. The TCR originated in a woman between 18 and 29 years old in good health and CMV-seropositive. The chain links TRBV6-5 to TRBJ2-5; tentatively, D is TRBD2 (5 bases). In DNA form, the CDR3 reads TGTGCCAGCAGTCCCCCGGGGAAAGAGACCCAGTACTTC. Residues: CASSPPGKETQYF.